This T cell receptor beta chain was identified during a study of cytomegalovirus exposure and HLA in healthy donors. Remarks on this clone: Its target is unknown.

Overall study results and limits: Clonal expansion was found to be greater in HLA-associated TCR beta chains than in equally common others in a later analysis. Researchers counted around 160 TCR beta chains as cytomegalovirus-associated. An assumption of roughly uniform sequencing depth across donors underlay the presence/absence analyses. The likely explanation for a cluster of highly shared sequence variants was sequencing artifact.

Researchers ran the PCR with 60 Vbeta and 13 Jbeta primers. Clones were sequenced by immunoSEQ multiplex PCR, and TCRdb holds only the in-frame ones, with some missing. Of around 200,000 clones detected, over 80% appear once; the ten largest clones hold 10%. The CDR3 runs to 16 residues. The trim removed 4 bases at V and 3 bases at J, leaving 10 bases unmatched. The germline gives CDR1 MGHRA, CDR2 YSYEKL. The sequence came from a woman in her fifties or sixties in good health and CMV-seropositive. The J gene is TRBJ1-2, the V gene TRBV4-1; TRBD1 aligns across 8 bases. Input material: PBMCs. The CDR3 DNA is TGCGCCAGCAGCCCGGGACAGGCCCAAACTTACTATGGCTACACCTTC. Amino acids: CASSPGQAQTYYGYTF.